Below, 15 T cell receptor beta chains from the same sample are listed, as sequenced in a study of neoadjuvant anti-PD-1 for oral cavity cancer (dated by TCRdb to the early 2020s). The library relied on the immunoSEQ multiplex PCR assay. What TCRdb holds here is the immuneACCESS table cut down to in-frame rearrangements. Part of the clones is not present; checked against another copy, under half of the missing clones reflect an unresolved V gene, and the others are unexplained. The sample table holds around 16,000 clones, of which 69% were seen once. The ten largest make up about 2.7% of the sample. The time point label for this specimen denotes: before neoadjuvant nivolumab. Material: PBMCs, obtained before nivolumab (anti-PD-1) treatment. All receptors derive from a person aged 35 to 85 with oral cavity squamous cell carcinoma.

V is TRBV5-1 and J is TRBJ2-1; 10 nucleotides line up with TRBD2. The CDR3 runs 15 residues. CDR1 is SGHRS, CDR2 YFSETQ, per germline. V lost 3 bases, J lost 9 bases, and 9 bases stayed unmatched. The CDR3 bases are TGCGCCAGCAGCTGGGGTAGCGGGAGGTCCCCTGAGCAGTTCTTC. Translation: CASSWGSGRSPEQFF. Full variable domain (missing parts from reference TRBV5-1 and TRBJ2-1): KAGVTQTPRYLIKTRGQQVTLSCSPISGHRSVSWYQQTPGQGLQFLFEYFSETQRNKGNFPGRFSGRQFSNSRSEMNVSTLELGDSALYLCASSWGSGRSPEQFFGPGTRLTVL.

This chain joins TRBV6-1 and TRBJ2-7, with TRBD1 as a possible D gene (6 bases). The length of the CDR3 is 15 residues. Trimming left V 1 base short and J 0 bases short, with 10 bases between. Germline V gene data show CDR1 as MNHNS and CDR2 as SASEGT. CDR3 DNA: TGTGCCAGCAGTGAAGGGGGGACATACTCCTACGAGCAGTACTTC. Residues: CASSEGGTYSYEQYF.

CDR3 bases: TGTGCCAGCAGCTTTCGTCAGACGGGGATGAACACTGAAGCTTTCTTT. Protein product: CASSFRQTGMNTEAFF. This chain joins TRBV13 and TRBJ1-1; D is unclear. CDR1 and CDR2 (germline): PRHDT, FYEKMQ (reference sequence). CDR3 size: 16 residues. Trimming pared 3 bases from V and 0 bases from J, leaving 14 bases between.

This chain connects TRBV5-1 to TRBJ2-5; perhaps TRBD2 as D (6 bases). The CDR3 has 14 residues. V lost 1 base to trimming and J lost 4 bases, with 11 bases between them. Germline-derived CDR1 and CDR2 are SGHRS and YFSETQ. The CDR3 nucleotides are TGCGCCAGCAGCTTGAACGGGGGTGGAGAGACCCAGTACTTC. Its protein product is CASSLNGGGETQYF. Combining the CDR3 with reference TRBV5-1 and TRBJ2-5 gives the whole variable domain KAGVTQTPRYLIKTRGQQVTLSCSPISGHRSVSWYQQTPGQGLQFLFEYFSETQRNKGNFPGRFSGRQFSNSRSEMNVSTLELGDSALYLCASSLNGGGETQYFGPGTRLLVL.

J is TRBJ2-7 and V is TRBV7-2; weak D call: TRBD2 (6 bases). The CDR3 sequence is 15 residues long. Trimming took off 1 base at V and 5 bases at J, with 15 bases between the two ends. Germline V gene sequence: CDR1 SGHTA, CDR2 FQGNSA. The CDR3 region is CASSLVGTAIDEQYF. CDR3 DNA sequence: TGTGCCAGCAGCTTAGTCGGGACTGCTATTGACGAGCAGTACTTC. The full variable domain, its missing parts supplied by reference TRBV7-2 and TRBJ2-7, is GAGVSQSPSNKVTEKGKDVELRCDPISGHTALYWYRQSLGQGLEFLIYFQGNSAPDKSGLPSDRFSAERTGGSVSTLTIQRTQQEDSAVYLCASSLVGTAIDEQYFGPGTRLTVT.

A single count supports this clone. V gene TRBV9 combines with J gene TRBJ2-6; D unclear. The CDR3 is made up of 17 amino acids. V was shortened by 4 bases and J by 1 base, with 15 bases between the two germline ends. The germline V gene has CDR1 SGDLS and CDR2 YYNGEE. The CDR3 sequence: CASSPRPSNSGANVLTF. The CDR3 nucleotides read TGTGCCAGCAGCCCCCGCCCCTCCAATTCTGGGGCCAACGTCCTGACTTTC.

J is TRBJ2-7 and V is TRBV5-1, with 10 bases fitting TRBD1. The germline V gene has CDR1 SGHRS and CDR2 YFSETQ. This CDR3 has 15 residues. V shed 4 bases, J shed 3 bases, and the junction held 7 bases outside the gene matches. DNA for the CDR3: TGCGCCAGCAGCCTCTCCGGGACAGGGGTCTACGAGCAGTACTTC. Its translation: CASSLSGTGVYEQYF.

This clone was detected only a few times. Here the CDR3 reads CASRPGTAFNQPQHF. CDR3 DNA: TGTGCCAGCAGACCCGGGACAGCATTTAATCAGCCCCAGCATTTT. This rearrangement joins TRBV2 to TRBJ1-5; the match to TRBD1 covers 7 bases. The CDR3 is 15 residues long. CDR1 SNHLY and CDR2 FYNNEI come from the germline V gene. Trimming cost V 6 bases and J 4 bases; bases outside gene matches: 9.

The chain couples TRBV11-2 to TRBJ2-5, with 9 bases matching TRBD2. Germline V gene lookup returns CDR1 SGHAT and CDR2 FQNNGV. The CDR3 totals 14 residues. With 5 bases clipped from V and 4 bases from J, the junction kept 5 bases outside the gene matches. The CDR3 reads CASSRLAELETQYF. The DNA for the CDR3 is TGTGCCAGCAGCCGACTAGCGGAGTTAGAGACCCAGTACTTC.

This chain links TRBV6-6 with TRBJ2-3, with D hard to call. Trimming removed 6 bases from V and 4 bases from J, with 11 bases in between. This CDR3 region has 13 residues. Germline V gene lookup returns CDR1 MNHNY and CDR2 SVGAGI (reference sequence). This CDR3 reads CASRTTVSDTQYF. The CDR3 coding sequence is TGTGCCAGCAGGACGACTGTGTCAGATACGCAGTATTTT.

For this clone: At one end, the junction sequence differs from germline, possibly due to a read error. The chain joins TRBV29-1 to TRBJ1-2; D possibly corresponds to TRBD1 (5 bases). The CDR3 covers 12 residues. Germline V CDR1 and CDR2: SQVTM, ANQGSEA. In DNA, the CDR3 is TGCAGCGTTGCCCGAGGGGAGCAAGTGATTTACTTC. This encodes CSVARGEQVIYF.

The chain carries TRBV18 and TRBJ2-2, with TRBD2 identical over 8 bases. Germline CDR1 is KGHSH and CDR2 is LQKENI. The length of the CDR3 is 17 residues. V lost 4 bases and J lost 4; bases outside the gene matches: 11. In nucleotides, the CDR3 is TGTGCCAGCTCACAGGAAATCGGGACTAGAACCACCGGGGAGCTGTTTTTT. Its translation: CASSQEIGTRTTGELFF.

Note on this clone: Other DNA sequences within the sample encode an identical CDR3. V and J are TRBV29-1 and TRBJ1-2, with D possibly being TRBD1 (6 bases). Per the germline V gene, CDR1 is SQVTM and CDR2 is ANQGSEA. The CDR3 length is 13 residues. Trimming cost V 5 bases and J 12 bases, with 22 bases left between them. CDR3 bases: TGCAGCGTTAGGGAGGGGGGGGAGGCTGGGGACACCTTC. It codes for CSVREGGEAGDTF.

DNA for the CDR3: TGCGCCAGCAACCCTACAGGGGTGACAGATACGCAGTATTTT. The encoded protein is CASNPTGVTDTQYF. The J gene is TRBJ2-3, the V gene TRBV5-1; 7 positions agree with TRBD1. This CDR3 has 14 residues. The V segment lost 6 bases and the J segment 3 bases; nucleotides outside the gene matches: 7. The germline gives CDR1 SGHRS, CDR2 YFSETQ.

This rearrangement joins TRBV2 to TRBJ1-1; the D is unclear. V was pared by 2 bases and J by 1 base, with 5 bases between. The CDR3 is 13 residues long. Germline-derived CDR1 and CDR2 are SNHLY and FYNNEI. CDR3 protein: CASSEIGNTEAFF. DNA for the CDR3: TGTGCCAGCAGTGAAATCGGGAACACTGAAGCTTTCTTT.